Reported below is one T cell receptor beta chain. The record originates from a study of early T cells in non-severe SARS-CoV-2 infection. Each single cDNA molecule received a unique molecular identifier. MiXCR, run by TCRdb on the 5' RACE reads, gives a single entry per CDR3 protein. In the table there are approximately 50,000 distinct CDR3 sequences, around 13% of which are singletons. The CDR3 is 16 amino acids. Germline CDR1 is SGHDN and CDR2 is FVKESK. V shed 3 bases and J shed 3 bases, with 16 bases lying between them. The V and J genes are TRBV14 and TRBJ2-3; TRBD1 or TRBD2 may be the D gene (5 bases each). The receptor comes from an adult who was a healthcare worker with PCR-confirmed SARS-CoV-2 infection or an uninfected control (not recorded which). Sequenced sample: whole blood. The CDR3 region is CASSQEPGRWTDTQYF. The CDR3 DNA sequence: TGTGCCAGCAGCCAGGAACCAGGGAGATGGACAGATACGCAGTATTTT.